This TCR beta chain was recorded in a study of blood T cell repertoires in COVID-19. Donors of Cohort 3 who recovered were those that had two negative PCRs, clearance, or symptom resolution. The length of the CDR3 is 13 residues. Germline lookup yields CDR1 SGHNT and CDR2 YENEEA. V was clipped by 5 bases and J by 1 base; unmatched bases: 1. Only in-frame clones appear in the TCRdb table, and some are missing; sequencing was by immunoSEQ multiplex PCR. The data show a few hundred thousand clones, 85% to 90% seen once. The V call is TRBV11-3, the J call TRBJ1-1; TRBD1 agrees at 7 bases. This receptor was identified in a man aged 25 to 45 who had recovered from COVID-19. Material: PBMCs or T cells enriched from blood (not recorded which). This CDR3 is CASSRQGNTEAFF. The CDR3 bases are TGTGCCAGCAGCAGACAGGGGAACACTGAAGCTTTCTTT.